The source of this T cell receptor (beta chain) is a study of T cell responses to AZD1222 COVID-19 vaccine. Overall study context: Pooled together were second doses at about 4 or about 12 weeks. Overall study results and limits: None of the repertoires were sampled until the peak T cell response had passed. CD4 TCRs linked to vaccination spanned spike, dominating at 160-218 and 743-854.

The CDR3 runs 15 residues. V trimming: 5 bases; J trimming: 5 bases; junction bases outside the gene matches: 7. CDR1 is SGHVS and CDR2 is FQNEAQ in the germline V gene. Sequenced by immunoSEQ multiplex PCR; TCRdb stores in-frame clones only, minus some. The sample contains 130,000 or so clones, approximately 94% of which appear only once. This clone was picked up one time. Antigen unknown. The receptor was isolated from an adult in good health. Sample: peripheral blood, taken on day 0 of AZD1222 vaccination. The chain joins TRBV7-8 to TRBJ2-1; 9 bases fit TRBD2. DNA of the CDR3: TGTGCCAGCAGCCTTAGCGGGAGTCTCGACAATGAGCAGTTCTTC. Amino acids: CASSLSGSLDNEQFF.